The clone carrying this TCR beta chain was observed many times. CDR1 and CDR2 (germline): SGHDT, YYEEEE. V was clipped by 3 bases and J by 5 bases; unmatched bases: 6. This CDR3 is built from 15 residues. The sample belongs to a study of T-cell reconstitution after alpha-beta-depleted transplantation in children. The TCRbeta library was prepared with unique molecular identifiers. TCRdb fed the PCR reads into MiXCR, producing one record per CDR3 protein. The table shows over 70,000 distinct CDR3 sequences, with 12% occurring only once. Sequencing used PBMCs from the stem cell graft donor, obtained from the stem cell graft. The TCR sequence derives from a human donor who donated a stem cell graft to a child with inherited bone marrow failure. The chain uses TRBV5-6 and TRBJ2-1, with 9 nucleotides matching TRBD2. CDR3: CASSSMTSGHNEQFF. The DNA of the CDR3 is TGTGCCAGCAGCTCGATGACTAGCGGACACAATGAGCAGTTCTTC.